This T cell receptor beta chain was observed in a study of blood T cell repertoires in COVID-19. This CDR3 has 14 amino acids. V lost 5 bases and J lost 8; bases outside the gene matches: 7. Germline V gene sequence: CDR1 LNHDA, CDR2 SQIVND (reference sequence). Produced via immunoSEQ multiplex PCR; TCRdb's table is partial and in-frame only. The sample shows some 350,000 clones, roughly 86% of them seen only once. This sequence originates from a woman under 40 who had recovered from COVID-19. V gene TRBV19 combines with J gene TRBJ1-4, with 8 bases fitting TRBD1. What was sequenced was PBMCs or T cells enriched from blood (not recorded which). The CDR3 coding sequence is TGTGCCAGTAGTGACAGGGGTCGAGTCGAAAAACTGTTTTTT. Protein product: CASSDRGRVEKLFF.